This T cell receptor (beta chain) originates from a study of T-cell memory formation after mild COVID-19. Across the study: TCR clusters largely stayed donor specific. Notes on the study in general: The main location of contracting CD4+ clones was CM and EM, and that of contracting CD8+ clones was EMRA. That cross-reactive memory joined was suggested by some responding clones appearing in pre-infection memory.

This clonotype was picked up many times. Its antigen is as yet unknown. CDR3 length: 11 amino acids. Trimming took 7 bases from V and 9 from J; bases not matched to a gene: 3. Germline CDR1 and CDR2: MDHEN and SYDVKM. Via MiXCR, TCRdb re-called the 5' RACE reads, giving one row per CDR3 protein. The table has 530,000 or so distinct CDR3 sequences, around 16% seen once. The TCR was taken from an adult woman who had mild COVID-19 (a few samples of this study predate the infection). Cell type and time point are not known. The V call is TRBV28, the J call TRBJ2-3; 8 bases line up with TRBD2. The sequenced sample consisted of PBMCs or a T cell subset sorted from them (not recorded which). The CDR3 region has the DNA TGTGCCAGCATCGCGGGGGGAACGCAGTATTTT. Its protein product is CASIAGGTQYF.